The rows below give T cell receptor beta chains drawn from one sample of a study of T cells after yellow fever vaccination. Each CDR3 protein is one row after TCRdb ran MiXCR on the 5' RACE reads. The table lists about 360,000 distinct CDR3 sequences, roughly 6.2% of them singletons, with 15% in the top ten. The sequences come from PBMCs, collected 5 days after the yellow fever booster vaccination. The receptors were gathered from a man younger than 45 who received the YFV17D yellow fever vaccine. Each CDR3 is given without its conserved first and last residue. Each record gives: CDR3 protein, V gene, J gene.

CDR3: ASGWYQETQY
V: TRBV12-5
J: TRBJ2-5

CDR3: TSSQPGQGLSNTGELF
V: TRBV1
J: TRBJ2-2

CDR3: ASSLRTAEKLF
V: TRBV5-6
J: TRBJ1-4

CDR3: ASSWGLGQQYQETQY
V: TRBV7-3
J: TRBJ2-5

CDR3: ASSLSGRASHNEQF
V: TRBV5-1
J: TRBJ2-1

CDR3: SVEVWSLNNEQF
V: TRBV29-1
J: TRBJ2-1

CDR3: ASSPDSSYEQY
V: TRBV18
J: TRBJ2-7

CDR3: SASMDTSGSYEQY
V: TRBV20-1
J: TRBJ2-7

CDR3: ASAWRGGNTEAF
V: TRBV12-3/TRBV12-4
J: TRBJ1-1

CDR3: ASRQVRLAVNEQF
V: TRBV14
J: TRBJ2-1

CDR3: ASSLTSGTNEQF
V: TRBV27
J: TRBJ2-1

CDR3: ASSTLPDTQY
V: TRBV2
J: TRBJ2-3

CDR3: ASRLSGGKETQY
V: TRBV12-3/TRBV12-4
J: TRBJ2-5

CDR3: SAVDGTSTDTQY
V: TRBV20-1
J: TRBJ2-3

CDR3: ASSTEVSSYNSPLH
V: TRBV5-1
J: TRBJ1-6

CDR3: SVDVAGSYEQY
V: TRBV29-1
J: TRBJ2-7

CDR3: ASSPLGLTQY
V: TRBV28
J: TRBJ2-3

CDR3: ASSLVGPNTEAF
V: TRBV7-9
J: TRBJ1-1

CDR3: SARGSSPGEKLF
V: TRBV20-1
J: TRBJ1-4

CDR3: ASNLGSTDTQY
V: TRBV7-9
J: TRBJ2-3

CDR3: ASSYGFDPERGGQY
V: TRBV7-2
J: TRBJ2-7

CDR3: ASSLALQTSRRETQY
V: TRBV7-2
J: TRBJ2-5

CDR3: ASSSGARTGELF
V: TRBV14
J: TRBJ2-2

CDR3: SARDPGGATNEKLF
V: TRBV20-1
J: TRBJ1-4

CDR3: ASNLQGAQY
V: TRBV2
J: TRBJ2-5

CDR3: ASSQDTGIYEQY
V: TRBV4-3
J: TRBJ2-7

CDR3: ASSEQSYNEQF
V: TRBV6-4
J: TRBJ2-1

CDR3: SVEDLSRSSYNEQF
V: TRBV29-1
J: TRBJ2-1

CDR3: ASSPPSSHTDTQY
V: TRBV18
J: TRBJ2-3

CDR3: SVVLVYEQY
V: TRBV29-1
J: TRBJ2-7

CDR3: ASSLPGVAGPYNEQF
V: TRBV7-8
J: TRBJ2-1

CDR3: SARAGTSGSHEQY
V: TRBV20-1
J: TRBJ2-7

CDR3: ASSDSVNYNSPLH
V: TRBV7-6
J: TRBJ1-6

CDR3: ASSLEQASYNSPLH
V: TRBV5-6
J: TRBJ1-6

CDR3: ASSLSTGTGNIQY
V: TRBV6-5
J: TRBJ2-4

CDR3: ASSNQGGEQY
V: TRBV12-3/TRBV12-4
J: TRBJ2-7

CDR3: ASSFVSNRNYGYT
V: TRBV5-1
J: TRBJ1-2

CDR3: SARTSGRPYEQY
V: TRBV20-1
J: TRBJ2-7

CDR3: ASSLAPSGMGWETQY
V: TRBV7-2
J: TRBJ2-5

CDR3: ASSQDLGMEQF
V: TRBV14
J: TRBJ2-1

CDR3: ASRLGNEQF
V: TRBV28
J: TRBJ2-1

CDR3: ASSSSTGAHTGELF
V: TRBV5-1
J: TRBJ2-2

CDR3: ASSRWASGAYEQF
V: TRBV14
J: TRBJ2-1

CDR3: ASRLTGHYGYT
V: TRBV12-3/TRBV12-4
J: TRBJ1-2

CDR3: ASSQARGGTGGGNEQF
V: TRBV4-3
J: TRBJ2-1

CDR3: ASSRGTRDTEAF
V: TRBV3-1
J: TRBJ1-1

CDR3: ASSWTAQGNEQF
V: TRBV6-2/TRBV6-3
J: TRBJ2-1

CDR3: ASSTTGTSGLETQY
V: TRBV19
J: TRBJ2-5